Listed below are T cell receptor beta chains from one sample, sequenced in a study of identical twins. One entry per CDR3 protein results from TCRdb running MiXCR on the 5' RACE reads. Of roughly 1.6 million distinct CDR3 sequences listed, roughly a third are singletons. The sequencing input was cord blood. Receptor source: a newborn girl in good health. CDR3s leave out the opening cysteine and the closing phenylalanine or tryptophan. The D gene is left open where the match is weak.

V | D | CDR3
TRBV12-3/TRBV12-4 | . | ASRQGGGSYNEQY
TRBV7-2 | . | ASSTDIAGYGYT
TRBV3-1 | TRBD2 | ASRTSGMYEQY
TRBV4-1 | . | ASSQPRLVGNGELF
TRBV7-9 | . | ASSVRLTGQETQF
TRBV20-1 | TRBD2 | SARVLARETQY
TRBV28 | . | ASSLWSRGDTQY
TRBV27 | . | ASSPTFYLRGETQY
TRBV2 | TRBD1 | ASSSGTGAPQPQH
TRBV28 | . | ASSPLNYEQY
TRBV7-2 | TRBD1 | ASSSSGGKTEAF
TRBV4-1 | . | ASSQDQGLERFNEQF
TRBV5-1 | . | ASSFNGAPYNEQF
TRBV12-3/TRBV12-4 | TRBD2 | ASSSPSTLAGVADTQY
TRBV7-9 | . | ASSFRATATNEKLF
TRBV12-5 | . | ASGLVPREETQY
TRBV3-1 | . | ASSQDLHLDFRRYGYT
TRBV3-1 | TRBD2 | ASSQPGLATYNEQF
TRBV3-1 | TRBD2 | ASSQTGLVEGTDTQY
TRBV10-3 | . | AISEGRVNTEAF